This is a list of T cell receptor beta chains from one sample in a study of blood T cells in healthy people across ages. TCRdb called the 5' RACE reads again in MiXCR, with one record for every CDR3 protein. The sample lists around 990,000 distinct CDR3 sequences, about 23% seen once, with 0.65% to 0.95% in the top ten. The sample also formed part of further work on T cells of mothers and their children.

Sequencing input: blood. The receptors were sampled from a girl aged 2 to 9 in good health. CDR3s include the opening cysteine and the closing phenylalanine or tryptophan. D genes are given only for firm matches. Some rows mark clone size as missing; the rest say once, few, many or name a class of expanded clone.

TGCGCCGGCAGCCAAGATGGCGGGGGGGCAGTCGAGCAGTTCTTC | CAGSQDGGGAVEQFF | TRBD2 | 15 | TRBV4-3 | - | TRBJ2-1
TGTGCCATCAGTGAGGACCTTAAGATAGAGACCCAGTACTTC | CAISEDLKIETQYF | - | 14 | TRBV10-3 | - | TRBJ2-5
TGTGCCAGCAGATCAGCCGGGGCCCGCCGGGGCTACACCTTC | CASRSAGARRGYTF | - | 14 | TRBV3-1 | - | TRBJ1-2
TGTGCCAGCAGCTCGCAGGGTCATCAGCCCCAGCATTTT | CASSSQGHQPQHF | - | 13 | TRBV3-1 | - | TRBJ1-5
TGCGCCAGCAGCCAAGAAAGTACTCTGGGCACCGGGGAGCTGTTTTTT | CASSQESTLGTGELFF | - | 16 | TRBV4-1 | - | TRBJ2-2
TGCGCCAGCAGCCCTAACAGGGATCAGCCCCAGCATTTT | CASSPNRDQPQHF | - | 13 | TRBV5-1 | - | TRBJ1-5
TGTGCCACCTCGGAGCGCCTAAATCTACAAGAGACCCAGTACTTC | CATSERLNLQETQYF | - | 15 | TRBV12-3/TRBV12-4 | once | TRBJ2-5
TGTGCCAGCTCACCACGAGGGACTAGCGGGAGAGAGCAGTTCTTC | CASSPRGTSGREQFF | TRBD2 | 15 | TRBV18 | - | TRBJ2-1
TGTGCCAGCAGCTCCTACAGCCTTAATGAAGCTTTCTTT | CASSSYSLNEAFF | - | 13 | TRBV7-9 | few | TRBJ1-1
TGTGCCAGCAGCACTCGAATACCTTCACCCCTCCACTTT | CASSTRIPSPLHF | - | 13 | TRBV13 | - | TRBJ1-6
TGTGCCAGCAGTCCAACAGGGATGGTTCTATACGAGCAGTACTTC | CASSPTGMVLYEQYF | - | 15 | TRBV6-5 | - | TRBJ2-7
TGTGCCAGCAGTTTAGCAAACAGGGGGGCGTTCTATGGCTACACCTTC | CASSLANRGAFYGYTF | TRBD1 | 16 | TRBV28 | - | TRBJ1-2
TGTGCCAGCAGCGGGGGGGGGTACTCCTACAATGAGCAGTTCTTC | CASSGGGYSYNEQFF | TRBD2 | 15 | TRBV2 | few | TRBJ2-1
TGTGCCAGCAGCTTAGGGAAGCCCATCGACAGGGGCGAGCAGTACTTC | CASSLGKPIDRGEQYF | TRBD1 | 16 | TRBV11-1 | - | TRBJ2-7
TGTGCCAGCAGTTACTTCGCGGGGGAGGAGACCCAGTACTTC | CASSYFAGEETQYF | TRBD2 | 14 | TRBV6-5 | - | TRBJ2-5
TGTGCCAGCAGTTTCTTGTCTAGCGGGAACAATGAGCAGTTCTTC | CASSFLSSGNNEQFF | TRBD2 | 15 | TRBV6-4 | few | TRBJ2-1
TGTGCCAGCAGTGTCATAGCGGGAGGGCAAGAGACCCAGTACTTC | CASSVIAGGQETQYF | TRBD2 | 15 | TRBV6-4 | few | TRBJ2-5
TGTGCCAGCAGCCAAGATGTAGCGGGAGCGGTCGAGCAGTACTTC | CASSQDVAGAVEQYF | TRBD2 | 15 | TRBV4-2 | - | TRBJ2-7
TGTGCCACCAGTGACGCTATTGGACTAGCGGGAGCATTTTCGGATGAGCAGTTCTTC | CATSDAIGLAGAFSDEQFF | TRBD2 | 19 | TRBV24-1 | - | TRBJ2-1
TGTGCCATCAGTCCGGAGGGCTATGGCTACACCTTC | CAISPEGYGYTF | - | 12 | TRBV10-3 | - | TRBJ1-2
TGTGCCAGCATGAGCGACAGCTCTGGGGCCAACGTCCTGACTTTC | CASMSDSSGANVLTF | - | 15 | TRBV28 | - | TRBJ2-6
TGCGCCAGCAGCTTGGCCAGCGGGGGGCCTTATGAGCAGTTCTTC | CASSLASGGPYEQFF | TRBD2 | 15 | TRBV5-1 | - | TRBJ2-1
TGCGCCAGCAGCTCTATACTAGCGGGAGTTTCAGAGACCCAGTACTTC | CASSSILAGVSETQYF | TRBD2 | 16 | TRBV5-1 | - | TRBJ2-5
TGCGCCAGCAGCCAAGAAGCTGGGACGAAAAACACCATATATTTT | CASSQEAGTKNTIYF | - | 15 | TRBV4-3 | - | TRBJ1-3
TGCAGCGTTGAAGGTTGGGACAGGGGTGGCGGCTACACCTTC | CSVEGWDRGGGYTF | TRBD1 | 14 | TRBV29-1 | few | TRBJ1-2
TGTGCCAGCAGCTTCTCCCGAACAGGGTCCTACGAGCAGCACTTC | CASSFSRTGSYEQHF | - | 15 | TRBV13 | - | TRBJ2-7
TGCAGTGCTAGAGATCTCGGGAGGGGTGGATATGGAGATACGCAGTATTTT | CSARDLGRGGYGDTQYF | TRBD2 | 17 | TRBV20-1 | - | TRBJ2-3
TGTGCCAGCAGCTTACCGGGGGATAGCTCTCCCTATGACACAGACACGCAGTATTTT | CASSLPGDSSPYDTDTQYF | - | 19 | TRBV7-8 | - | TRBJ2-3
TGCAGTGCTAGAGAGGGACTAGCGGGTCTCGAGCAGTACTTC | CSAREGLAGLEQYF | TRBD2 | 14 | TRBV20-1 | - | TRBJ2-7
TGTGCCAGCAGCTATGATGCGAGCGCCGGGACAGCATACGAGCAGTACTTC | CASSYDASAGTAYEQYF | TRBD1 | 17 | TRBV3-1 | few | TRBJ2-7
TGTGCCAGCACTGAACAGGACAGGCCATTTCGTGGCTACACCTTC | CASTEQDRPFRGYTF | TRBD1 | 15 | TRBV5-4 | few | TRBJ1-2
TGCGCCAGCAGTATCGAGGATAATTCACCCCTCCACTTT | CASSIEDNSPLHF | - | 13 | TRBV5-1 | - | TRBJ1-6
TGCGCCAGCGGAATAGCGGGGACTGGGAATACGCAGTATTTT | CASGIAGTGNTQYF | TRBD2 | 14 | TRBV5-1 | - | TRBJ2-3
TGCAGCGTTGATGCGGAGAATGGCTACACCTTC | CSVDAENGYTF | - | 11 | TRBV29-1 | - | TRBJ1-2
TGCAGCGTAGGTGCGGACAGGGGTCATGGCTACACCTTC | CSVGADRGHGYTF | TRBD1 | 13 | TRBV29-1 | - | TRBJ1-2
TGTGCCAGCAGTTTATACGGGGATCAGCCCCAGCATTTT | CASSLYGDQPQHF | - | 13 | TRBV28 | - | TRBJ1-5
TGCAGCGTTTTAAATTCGATTCGGGGCTCGGTTGGCTACACCTTC | CSVLNSIRGSVGYTF | - | 15 | TRBV29-1 | few | TRBJ1-2
TGTGCCAGCAGCATTGGGGGCAGGGCTACAGATACGCAGTATTTT | CASSIGGRATDTQYF | - | 15 | TRBV7-2 | - | TRBJ2-3
TGTGCCAGCAGCGACCCGACAGGGGAAGGTACCTACGAGCAGTACTTC | CASSDPTGEGTYEQYF | TRBD1 | 16 | TRBV7-3 | few | TRBJ2-7
TGCGCCAGCAGCCAACAGCATTATGGCTACACCTTC | CASSQQHYGYTF | - | 12 | TRBV4-1 | few | TRBJ1-2
TGTGCCAGCAGCCCTTTAGCGGGAGCTAGGGACAATGAGCAGTTCTTC | CASSPLAGARDNEQFF | TRBD2 | 16 | TRBV3-1 | - | TRBJ2-1
TGTGCTAGTGGTTTGGTGGGTTCTGGGGCCAACGTCCTGACTTTC | CASGLVGSGANVLTF | - | 15 | TRBV12-5 | - | TRBJ2-6
TGTGCCAGCAGTGTTGAGGGGCGGGTCGGCGAGACCCAGTACTTC | CASSVEGRVGETQYF | - | 15 | TRBV2 | - | TRBJ2-5
TGCGCCAGCAGCTTTAGCGGGAGGGGTGAGCAGTTCTTC | CASSFSGRGEQFF | TRBD2 | 13 | TRBV5-1 | - | TRBJ2-1
TGTGCCAGCAGTTATTCGGGGCAGGGGGCGCTTGCTTTCTTT | CASSYSGQGALAFF | TRBD1 | 14 | TRBV6-2/TRBV6-3 | - | TRBJ1-1
TGCAGCGTTACCGGGACTAGCGGGAGTGGTTTGTACTTC | CSVTGTSGSGLYF | TRBD2 | 13 | TRBV29-1 | few | TRBJ2-5
TGCGCCAGCAGCCAAGAAGAAGGGCTTTCCTCCACAGATACGCAGTATTTT | CASSQEEGLSSTDTQYF | - | 17 | TRBV4-3 | few | TRBJ2-3
TGCGCCAGCTTGGGGGGGTATGGCTACACCTTC | CASLGGYGYTF | - | 11 | TRBV10-2 | - | TRBJ1-2
TGTGCCAGCAGTGAGGAGTGGAGGACTGACTATGGCTACACCTTC | CASSEEWRTDYGYTF | - | 15 | TRBV6-1 | - | TRBJ1-2
TGTGCCATCAGTGACCCCGTTGACTCCTACGAGCAGTACTTC | CAISDPVDSYEQYF | - | 14 | TRBV10-3 | few | TRBJ2-7
TGCGCCAGCAGCCAATCTCCCCCGGGACTAGGGAACTACAATGAGCAGTTCTTC | CASSQSPPGLGNYNEQFF | TRBD2 | 18 | TRBV4-1 | - | TRBJ2-1
TGTGCCAGCAGTTCGTTACCGGGTTTGGAAAAACTGTTTTTT | CASSSLPGLEKLFF | - | 14 | TRBV28 | - | TRBJ1-4
TGTGCCAGCAACAGACAAGCCCCGAACACTGAAGCTTTCTTT | CASNRQAPNTEAFF | - | 14 | TRBV21-1 | few | TRBJ1-1
TGCGCCAGCAGCCAAGTAGGGTACCGGACAGGGAGGCCCTACGAGCAGTACTTC | CASSQVGYRTGRPYEQYF | TRBD1 | 18 | TRBV4-1 | - | TRBJ2-7
TGTGCCAGCAGTGCACCACTGACAGGGCATCTGGAAAACACCATATATTTT | CASSAPLTGHLENTIYF | TRBD1 | 17 | TRBV28 | - | TRBJ1-3